The 31 T cell receptor beta chains listed next were all sequenced from one sample in a study of blood T cell repertoires in COVID-19. The repertoire was sequenced with immunoSEQ multiplex PCR; TCRdb's copy has only in-frame clones and lacks some. The sample carries 160,000 or so clones, approximately 90% recorded once. Sequencing was done on a sample of peripheral blood. The receptors were sampled from a middle-aged woman with acute or convalescent COVID-19.

The chain combines TRBV7-2 with TRBJ2-3, with D unresolved. The V gene lost 7 bases and the J gene lost 5 bases, with 16 bases spanning the gap. CDR1 is SGHTA and CDR2 is FQGNSA in the germline V gene. The CDR3 loop spans 14 amino acids. CDR3 nucleotide sequence: TGTGCCAGCACTACGCCCCAACTCGGAGATACGCAGTATTTT. It encodes CASTTPQLGDTQYF. The full variable domain, with the rest looked up from reference TRBV7-2 and TRBJ2-3, is GAGVSQSPSNKVTEKGKDVELRCDPISGHTALYWYRQSLGQGLEFLIYFQGNSAPDKSGLPSDRFSAERTGGSVSTLTIQRTQQEDSAVYLCASTTPQLGDTQYFGPGTRLTVL.

This clone was seen a single time. V is TRBV5-1 and J is TRBJ2-2; 13 bases are shared with TRBD2. The germline V gene encodes CDR1 SGHRS and CDR2 YFSETQ. V was clipped by 3 bases and J by 1 base; unmatched bases: 3. The CDR3 totals 17 residues. The CDR3 sequence: CASSYRLAGGNTGELFF. The CDR3 nucleotides read TGCGCCAGCAGCTACCGACTAGCGGGAGGGAACACCGGGGAGCTGTTTTTT.

This chain links TRBV7-3 with TRBJ1-1; D gene unclear. This CDR3 spans 14 amino acids. V lost 0 bases and J lost 5, with 10 bases in between. Per the germline V gene, CDR1 is SGHTA and CDR2 is FQGTGA. This chain's CDR3 is CASSLTGVGTEAFF. The CDR3 DNA reads as TGTGCCAGCAGCTTAACGGGAGTGGGGACTGAAGCTTTCTTT.

In its sample, this clone was seen once. The chain recombines TRBV7-6 with TRBJ1-4, with 9 bases aligning to TRBD1. The CDR3 contains 14 residues. J lost 6 bases, V lost 6 bases, and 5 bases had no gene match. Per the germline V gene, CDR1 is SGHVS and CDR2 is FNYEAQ. Here the CDR3 DNA reads TGTGCCAGCAGGAGGGGACAGGGTTATGAAAAACTGTTTTTT. Translation: CASRRGQGYEKLFF. Combining the CDR3 with reference TRBV7-6 and TRBJ1-4 gives the whole variable domain GAGVSQSPRYKVTKRGQDVALRCDPISGHVSLYWYRQALGQGPEFLTYFNYEAQQDKSGLPNDRFSAERPEGSISTLTIQRTEQRDSAMYRCASRRGQGYEKLFFGSGTQLSVL.

The CDR3 bases are TGTGCCAGTAGTTGGACAGGGGGAGGTGGCTACTACAATGAGCAGTTCTTC. This codes for CASSWTGGGGYYNEQFF. The chain recombines TRBV19 with TRBJ2-1; 10 bases align to TRBD1. V lost 5 bases to trimming and J lost 3 bases; unmatched junction nucleotides: 10. This CDR3 contains 17 residues. Germline CDR1 and CDR2: LNHDA and SQIVND (reference sequence).

The chain carries TRBV7-3 and TRBJ2-1; a possible D gene is TRBD1 (6 bases). V was trimmed by 5 bases and J by 7 bases, leaving 9 bases between them. Germline CDR1 SGHTA, CDR2 FQGTGA. CDR3 size: 12 residues. CDR3 in amino acids: CASSRQANEQFF. The DNA for the CDR3 is TGTGCCAGCAGCCGACAGGCTAATGAGCAGTTCTTC.

This chain links TRBV6-5 with TRBJ1-4; the D gene is possibly TRBD1 (5 bases). Trimming stripped 5 bases from V and 8 bases from J, with 9 bases between. Germline CDR1 and CDR2: MNHEY and SVGAGI. CDR3 length: 12 amino acids. The DNA for the CDR3 is TGTGCCAGCAGTCATGACAGAGAAAAACTGTTTTTT. Translating it yields CASSHDREKLFF.

V gene TRBV2 combines with J gene TRBJ1-1; 8 bases match TRBD1. With 6 bases clipped from V and 4 bases from J, the junction kept 7 bases outside the gene matches. Looked up from germline, CDR1 is SNHLY and CDR2 is FYNNEI. CDR3 length: 14 amino acids. The CDR3 DNA sequence: TGTGCCAGCAGCTCCGGACAGGGCGTCACTGAAGCTTTCTTT. Its translation: CASSSGQGVTEAFF. Filled out from reference TRBV2 and TRBJ1-1, the complete variable domain reads EPEVTQTPSHQVTQMGQEVILRCVPISNHLYFYWYRQILGQKVEFLVSFYNNEISEKSEIFDDQFSVERPDGSNFTLKIRSTKLEDSAMYFCASSSGQGVTEAFFGQGTRLTVV.

This clone appeared once. The chain employs TRBV18 and TRBJ1-5; no definite D call. The germline gives CDR1 KGHSH, CDR2 LQKENI. Trimming shortened V by 5 bases and J by 3 bases, and 8 bases separated the two germline ends. The CDR3 is 13 amino acids. DNA for the CDR3: TGTGCCAGCTCATCTACAGTCAATCAGCCCCAGCATTTT. Amino acids: CASSSTVNQPQHF.

The V and J genes are TRBV4-1 and TRBJ2-5; tentatively, D is TRBD1 (6 bases). CDR1 and CDR2 (germline): MGHRA, YSYEKL. Between the trimmed V and J ends, which lost 4 bases and 5 bases, there was a span of 14 bases. CDR3 length: 14 residues. The CDR3 loop is CASSRQVWGETQYF. Here the CDR3 DNA reads TGCGCCAGCAGCCGACAGGTGTGGGGTGAGACCCAGTACTTC.

The chain links TRBV30 to TRBJ2-7; 9 nucleotides agree with TRBD1. CDR1 and CDR2 from the germline V gene are GTSNPN and SVGIG (reference sequence). The J segment lost 6 bases and the V segment lost 0 bases, leaving 9 bases of the junction unmatched. CDR3 length: 15 residues. CDR3 residues: CAWSVPLTGGGEQYF. The CDR3 nucleotides are TGTGCCTGGAGTGTTCCGCTGACAGGGGGAGGCGAGCAGTACTTC.

J is TRBJ2-2 and V is TRBV11-3, with a weak D call TRBD1 (6 bases). Germline V gene sequence: CDR1 SGHNT, CDR2 YENEEA. The V and J ends lost 4 bases and 5 bases respectively, with 14 bases between them. CDR3 length: 15 amino acids. For the CDR3, the DNA is TGTGCCAGCAGCTATGCAGGGGAGTGGACCGGGGAGCTGTTTTTT. It codes for CASSYAGEWTGELFF.

The rearrangement uses TRBV2 and TRBJ1-3; 9 bases fit TRBD1. CDR3 length: 17 residues. Germline V gene lookup returns CDR1 SNHLY and CDR2 FYNNEI. Trimming took 0 bases from V and 5 from J; bases not matched to a gene: 8. The CDR3 here is CASSEALGDRARNTIYF. The CDR3 DNA reads as TGTGCCAGCAGTGAAGCGCTCGGGGACAGGGCACGAAACACCATATATTTT.

This chain uses TRBV2 with TRBJ1-2; no definite D call. This CDR3 has 13 residues. CDR1 is SNHLY and CDR2 is FYNNEI in the germline V gene. V was trimmed by 3 bases and J by 7 bases, leaving 12 bases between them. The CDR3 region is CASSEGRPTGYTF. CDR3 nucleotides: TGTGCCAGCAGTGAGGGGAGACCCACTGGCTACACCTTC. The variable domain in full, with the rest retrieved from reference TRBV2 and TRBJ1-2, is EPEVTQTPSHQVTQMGQEVILRCVPISNHLYFYWYRQILGQKVEFLVSFYNNEISEKSEIFDDQFSVERPDGSNFTLKIRSTKLEDSAMYFCASSEGRPTGYTFGSGTRLTVV.

The chain has TRBV15 and TRBJ2-2, with 12 nucleotides matching TRBD1. The CDR3 is 16 residues long. CDR1 and CDR2 (germline): LNHNV, YYDKDF (reference sequence). Trimming cost V 3 bases and J 6 bases; bases outside gene matches: 5. CDR3 sequence: CATSSGDRGRPGELFF. For the CDR3, the DNA is TGTGCCACCAGCAGTGGGGACAGGGGGCGCCCCGGGGAGCTGTTTTTT.

This chain joins TRBV27 and TRBJ1-2; 7 bases fit TRBD1. V was clipped by 1 base and J by 6 bases; unmatched bases: 5. CDR1 and CDR2 from the germline V gene are MNHEY and SMNVEV (reference sequence). The CDR3 sequence is 14 residues long. CDR3 sequence reads: CASSLWAGGDGYTF. In DNA, the CDR3 is TGTGCCAGCAGTTTATGGGCAGGGGGTGATGGCTACACCTTC.

The V and J genes are TRBV25-1 and TRBJ2-3; TRBD2 might be the D (5 bases). Between the trimmed V and J ends, which lost 1 base and 7 bases, there was a span of 12 bases. The CDR3 totals 14 residues. The germline V gene encodes CDR1 MGHDK and CDR2 SYGVNS. CDR3 sequence reads: CASSEWVGMNTQYF. As DNA, the CDR3 is TGTGCCAGCAGTGAATGGGTCGGGATGAATACGCAGTATTTT.

DNA of the CDR3: TGTGCCAGCAACAACCTTCAGACTAGCGTGGGGGAGCAGTACTTC. Translated: CASNNLQTSVGEQYF. The rearrangement joins TRBV28 to TRBJ2-7, with 8 positions matching TRBD2. J gave up 7 bases and V 7 bases, and 15 bases lay outside the gene matches. There are 15 residues in the CDR3. Looked up from germline, CDR1 is MDHEN and CDR2 is SYDVKM.

This chain joins TRBV9 and TRBJ2-1; 10 bases align to TRBD1. V dropped 3 bases and J dropped 4; count of bases not matched to a gene: 4. CDR3 length equals 15 residues. Germline-derived CDR1 and CDR2 are SGDLS and YYNGEE. DNA of the CDR3: TGTGCCAGCAGCGCGGACAGGGGGGCTTACAATGAGCAGTTCTTC. Translated: CASSADRGAYNEQFF.

The chain links TRBV15 to TRBJ1-1; D is ambiguous. The germline V gene has CDR1 LNHNV and CDR2 YYDKDF (reference sequence). The V end lost 2 bases, the J end lost 0 bases, and 10 bases lay between the germline ends. The CDR3 has 15 residues. The CDR3 loop reads CATSRRGFLNTEAFF. The CDR3 DNA reads as TGTGCCACCAGCAGACGGGGTTTCTTGAACACTGAAGCTTTCTTT.

The chain couples TRBV7-9 to TRBJ2-7; D uncertain. V was shortened by 1 base and J by 3 bases, with 7 bases between the two germline ends. The length of the CDR3 is 13 residues. From germline, CDR1 is SEHNR and CDR2 FQNEAQ (reference sequence). The CDR3: CASSLEFNYEQYF. The CDR3 DNA reads as TGTGCCAGCAGCTTAGAATTCAACTACGAGCAGTACTTC.

The chain couples TRBV5-3 to TRBJ2-2; 15 bases are shared with TRBD2. TRBV5-3 is noted as an ORF with a role that remains uncertain. V trimming: 0 bases; J trimming: 5 bases; junction bases outside the gene matches: 2. There are 17 residues in the CDR3. The DNA for the CDR3 is TGTGCCAGAAGCTTGGAGGGACTAGCGGGAGGAACCGGGGAGCTGTTTTTT. Translating it yields CARSLEGLAGGTGELFF.

The V call is TRBV6-1, the J call TRBJ2-7, with D possibly TRBD2 on 6 matching bases. The CDR3 sequence is 14 residues long. Trimming shortened V by 1 base and J by 4 bases, and 11 bases separated the two germline ends. CDR1 and CDR2 from the germline V gene are MNHNS and SASEGT. CDR3 DNA sequence: TGTGCCAGCAGTGAAGGGGGGGTTCGATACGAGCAGTACTTC. Translating it yields CASSEGGVRYEQYF.

This sequence joins TRBV2 and TRBJ1-1; D gene unclear. V was pared by 4 bases and J by 1 base, with 7 bases between. The germline gives CDR1 SNHLY, CDR2 FYNNEI. The CDR3 is 13 residues long. The CDR3 is CASSVEGNTEAFF. CDR3 nucleotides: TGTGCCAGCAGTGTCGAGGGGAACACTGAAGCTTTCTTT.

This chain uses TRBV6-5 with TRBJ2-3, with D tentatively TRBD1 (6 bases). V was clipped by 6 bases and J by 2 bases, with 12 bases between them. Germline lookup yields CDR1 MNHEY and CDR2 SVGAGI. The CDR3 contains 14 residues. The CDR3 sequence: CASSRGFDTDTQYF. The DNA of the CDR3 is TGTGCCAGCAGCAGGGGTTTTGACACAGATACGCAGTATTTT.

The CDR3 reads CASSLATTSGPSYEQYF. CDR3 sequence (DNA): TGTGCCAGCAGCTTAGCAACTACTAGCGGACCCTCCTACGAGCAGTACTTC. The chain couples TRBV7-2 to TRBJ2-7; 8 bases map to TRBD2. Germline lookup yields CDR1 SGHTA and CDR2 FQGNSA. The length of the CDR3 is 17 residues. Germline trimming cut 0 bases from V and 0 bases from J; bases unmatched to any gene: 7.

The V call is TRBV28, the J call TRBJ2-7; TRBD1 might be the D (6 bases). Germline CDR1 reads MDHEN; CDR2 reads SYDVKM. This CDR3 is 15 amino acids long. The V gene lost 7 bases and the J gene lost 3 bases, with 19 bases spanning the gap. For the CDR3, the DNA is TGTGCCAGCACCAGGGACAAGTTTGGTGACTACGAGCAGTACTTC. Protein: CASTRDKFGDYEQYF.

A remark on this clone: An end of the junction differs from the germline gene, which may be a read error. The V and J genes are TRBV7-7 and TRBJ2-4, with D possibly TRBD1 on 6 matching bases. The CDR3 is 17 amino acids. The germline gives CDR1 SSHAT, CDR2 FNYEAQ (reference sequence). This CDR3 is CASSLFGQTLAKNIQYF. CDR3 DNA: TGTGCTAGCAGCTTATTTGGACAGACACTAGCCAAAAACATTCAGTACTTC. The complete variable domain, with remaining parts taken from reference TRBV7-7 and TRBJ2-4, reads GAGVSQSPRYKVTKRGQDVTLRCDPISSHATLYWYQQALGQGPEFLTYFNYEAQPDKSGLPSDRFSAERPEGSISTLTIQRTEQRDSAMYRCASSLFGQTLAKNIQYFGAGTRLSVL.

V gene TRBV5-1 combines with J gene TRBJ2-2; no definite D call. Germline loops: CDR1 SGHRS, CDR2 YFSETQ. This CDR3 region has 16 residues. Trimming stripped 3 bases from V and 1 base from J, with 13 bases between. The CDR3 loop is CASSSRRVENTGELFF. The CDR3 region has the DNA TGCGCCAGCAGCTCTAGGCGAGTTGAGAACACCGGGGAGCTGTTTTTT. Combining the CDR3 with reference TRBV5-1 and TRBJ2-2 gives the whole variable domain KAGVTQTPRYLIKTRGQQVTLSCSPISGHRSVSWYQQTPGQGLQFLFEYFSETQRNKGNFPGRFSGRQFSNSRSEMNVSTLELGDSALYLCASSSRRVENTGELFFGEGSRLTVL.

The chain has TRBV7-9 and TRBJ1-2; possibly TRBD1 for D (5 bases). CDR1 is SEHNR, CDR2 FQNEAQ, per germline (reference sequence). Trimming pared 5 bases from V and 3 bases from J, leaving 16 bases between. This CDR3 has 15 amino acids. The CDR3 loop reads CASSPPVGLHYGYTF. The CDR3 DNA reads TGTGCCAGCAGCCCCCCAGTGGGGCTGCACTATGGCTACACCTTC.

The chain carries TRBV25-1 and TRBJ2-3, with 11 bases matching TRBD1. This CDR3 has 16 amino acids. The V gene end was trimmed by 4 bases and the J gene end by 3 bases; junction bases not matched to a gene: 6. Germline V gives CDR1 MGHDK, CDR2 SYGVNS. The CDR3 here is CASSAGQGVWTDTQYF. The CDR3 region has the DNA TGTGCCAGCAGTGCGGGACAGGGGGTATGGACAGATACGCAGTATTTT.